The 17 T cell receptor beta chains below were found in one sample sequenced in a study of blood T cell repertoires in COVID-19. Clones were sequenced by immunoSEQ multiplex PCR, and TCRdb holds only the in-frame ones, with some missing. The repertoire holds approximately 82,000 clones, with 92% as singletons. Sample: peripheral blood. The receptors shown here come from a woman aged 55-69 years with active COVID-19.

The J gene is TRBJ2-7, the V gene TRBV6-5, with unresolved D. Germline V lookup: CDR1 MNHEY, CDR2 SVGAGI. The ends were cut back, 6 bases at V and 2 bases at J, with 11 bases in the middle. The CDR3 is made up of 13 amino acids. CDR3 region: CASRVGLAYEQYF. The CDR3 DNA sequence: TGTGCCAGCAGGGTCGGCCTAGCCTACGAGCAGTACTTC.

The genes are TRBV18 and TRBJ2-5; the match to TRBD2 covers 9 bases. J lost 14 bases, V lost 2 bases, and 18 bases had no gene match. CDR3 length equals 16 residues. Germline V CDR1 and CDR2: KGHSH, LQKENI. CDR3 in DNA: TGTGCCAGCTCACCAGGGATTAGCGGGGGCTCTGAATCAAAATACTTC. Encoded protein: CASSPGISGGSESKYF.

The V and J genes are TRBV20-1 and TRBJ2-1, with D possibly being TRBD2 (5 bases). V lost 3 bases and J 3 bases, leaving 12 bases between the germline ends. The germline V gene has CDR1 DFQATT and CDR2 SNEGSKA (reference sequence). The CDR3 covers 14 residues. The CDR3 region has the DNA TGCAGTGCTAGTCCCGATGCGGGCTACAATGAGCAGTTCTTC. Protein: CSASPDAGYNEQFF.

This chain joins TRBV19 and TRBJ2-3; 11 bases map to TRBD2. V was clipped by 10 bases and J by 7 bases; unmatched bases: 10. The CDR3 spans 14 residues. Germline V lookup: CDR1 LNHDA, CDR2 SQIVND (reference sequence). The CDR3 coding sequence is TGTGCCACCAAACTAGCGGGAGACCTACATACGCAGTATTTT. This translates into CATKLAGDLHTQYF. The entire variable domain, with the rest obtained from reference TRBV19 and TRBJ2-3, is as follows: DGGITQSPKYLFRKEGQNVTLSCEQNLNHDAMYWYRQDPGQGLRLIYYSQIVNDFQKGDIAEGYSVSREKKESFPLTVTSAQKNPTAFYLCATKLAGDLHTQYFGPGTRLTVL.

Only a few counts were recorded for this clone. The chain has TRBV27 and TRBJ2-7; D is possibly TRBD1 (5 bases). V dropped 4 bases and J dropped 4 bases, with 11 bases sitting between them. Germline assignment: CDR1 MNHEY and CDR2 SMNVEV (reference sequence). There are 13 residues in the CDR3. CDR3 coding DNA: TGTGCCAGCAGTTACAGGACCGGGTACGAGCAGTACTTC. Its protein product is CASSYRTGYEQYF.

This sequence joins TRBV6-5 and TRBJ1-5, with 7 bases aligning to TRBD1. Trimming removed 4 bases from V and 9 bases from J; junction bases left unmatched: 9. CDR3 size: 14 residues. Looked up from germline, CDR1 is MNHEY and CDR2 is SVGAGI. Here the CDR3 DNA reads TGTGCCAGCAGTTCGGACAGGACCCTCCCGCCCCAGCATTTT. Encoded protein: CASSSDRTLPPQHF.

The chain employs TRBV7-6 and TRBJ2-1; 10 bases fit TRBD2. Looked up from germline, CDR1 is SGHVS and CDR2 is FNYEAQ. The V segment lost 5 bases and the J segment 4 bases; nucleotides outside the gene matches: 5. This CDR3 region has 15 residues. In DNA form, the CDR3 reads TGTGCCAGCAGCCCGACTAGCGGGCGGTACAATGAGCAGTTCTTC. Translating gives CASSPTSGRYNEQFF.

This chain links TRBV7-3 with TRBJ2-1; 9 bases match TRBD2. CDR1 is SGHTA, CDR2 FQGTGA, per germline. Germline trimming cut 6 bases from V and 7 bases from J; bases unmatched to any gene: 13. The CDR3 spans 16 residues. The CDR3 spells CASSHTGTSPGNEQFF. In nucleotides, the CDR3 is TGTGCCAGCAGTCACACCGGGACTAGCCCCGGTAATGAGCAGTTCTTC.

The V and J genes are TRBV5-1 and TRBJ2-7, with D unclear. The CDR3 covers 12 residues. Germline V CDR1 and CDR2: SGHRS, YFSETQ. Trimming left V 4 bases short and J 0 bases short, with 5 bases between. CDR3 protein: CASSLSSYEQYF. The CDR3 coding sequence is TGCGCCAGCAGCCTGAGCTCCTACGAGCAGTACTTC.

The chain is built from TRBV6-5 and TRBJ1-2, with 8 bases fitting TRBD1. Looked up from germline, CDR1 is MNHEY and CDR2 is SVGAGI. The V and J ends lost 5 bases and 8 bases, in that order; junction bases with no gene match: 10. The CDR3 runs 14 residues. This CDR3 is CASSLQGAGRGYTF. Here the CDR3 DNA reads TGTGCCAGCAGTCTGCAGGGGGCCGGACGGGGCTACACCTTC.

The chain carries TRBV29-1 and TRBJ1-4; D gene ambiguous. CDR3 length: 11 amino acids. Germline V gene lookup returns CDR1 SQVTM and CDR2 ANQGSEA. Trimming left V 4 bases short and J 12 bases short, with 12 bases between. The CDR3 protein is CSVVSGRELFF. The CDR3 region has the DNA TGCAGCGTTGTATCGGGGAGAGAACTGTTTTTT.

The chain uses TRBV28 and TRBJ1-5; D perhaps matches TRBD1 (5 bases). Germline lookup yields CDR1 MDHEN and CDR2 SYDVKM. The CDR3 length is 15 residues. V was trimmed by 5 bases and J by 3 bases, leaving 14 bases between them. Written as DNA, the CDR3 is TGTGCCAGCAGTGGGGGAGGGGCGAACAATCAGCCCCAGCATTTT. This sequence encodes CASSGGGANNQPQHF.

This clone was detected only once. J is TRBJ2-4 and V is TRBV3-1 (or the pseudogene TRBV3-2); 9 bases agree with TRBD1. The ends lost 3 bases at V and 14 bases at J; junction bases unmatched: 8. This CDR3 region has 13 residues. Per the germline V gene, CDR1 is LGHDT and CDR2 is YNNKEL (reference sequence). CDR3 amino acids: CASSQGRTGEKYF. CDR3 sequence (DNA): TGTGCCAGCAGCCAGGGACGGACAGGGGAAAAGTACTTC.

To note about this clone: This specimen includes other DNA sequences encoding the same CDR3. This rearrangement joins TRBV3-1 (or the pseudogene TRBV3-2) to TRBJ2-2; no clear D. The CDR3 runs 12 residues. Trimming removed 2 bases at V and 4 bases at J, with 2 bases between. Germline V gene data show CDR1 as LGHDT and CDR2 as YNNKEL (reference sequence). CDR3 region: CASSQLTGELFF. As DNA, the CDR3 is TGTGCCAGCAGCCAACTCACCGGGGAGCTGTTTTTT.

The V gene is TRBV27, the J gene TRBJ2-7, with 9 positions matching TRBD2. The CDR3 consists of 16 residues. The junction had 14 bases not matched to a gene; V was cut back by 4 bases and J by 7 bases. From germline, CDR1 is MNHEY and CDR2 SMNVEV (reference sequence). The CDR3 protein is CASSSFGVAGVGEQYF. In nucleotides, the CDR3 is TGTGCCAGCAGTTCGTTTGGGGTAGCGGGGGTCGGGGAGCAGTACTTC.

This clone was observed once. The CDR3, as DNA: TGTGCCAGCAGCACCGACGCCCATCAGGGTCGTAATTCACCCCTCCACTTT. Its translation is CASSTDAHQGRNSPLHF. V usage is TRBV11-2 and J usage is TRBJ1-6; perhaps TRBD1 as D (5 bases). The ends were cut back, 5 bases at V and 6 bases at J, with 20 bases in the middle. The CDR3 length is 17 residues. From germline, CDR1 is SGHAT and CDR2 FQNNGV.

The chain joins TRBV19 to TRBJ1-4, with 9 bases lining up with TRBD1. The germline V gene has CDR1 LNHDA and CDR2 SQIVND (reference sequence). V gave up 4 bases and J gave up 7 bases; unmatched junction bases: 7. CDR3 size: 15 residues. Written as DNA, the CDR3 is TGTGCCAGTAGTACAAAACAGGGGGCGCTTGAAAAACTGTTTTTT. Protein: CASSTKQGALEKLFF.